These 13 T cell receptor beta chains originate from one sample sequenced in a study of identical twins. MiXCR was run by TCRdb on the 5' RACE reads, yielding one entry per CDR3 protein. Among about 340,000 distinct CDR3 sequences listed, roughly an eighth were seen once. The sample was also linked to a second study, of yellow fever vaccine responses in identical twins.

Sequencing was carried out using CD8+ T cells sorted from blood. These receptors were taken from a woman under 30 in good health.

V and J are TRBV28 and TRBJ2-7; D may be TRBD1 or TRBD2 (6 bases each). The V gene lost 6 bases and the J gene lost 2 bases, with 14 bases spanning the gap. The CDR3 has 14 amino acids. Germline CDR1 reads MDHEN; CDR2 reads SYDVKM. The CDR3 region has the DNA TGTGCCAGCAGCGGAGGGGACACCGCCTACGAGCAGTACTTC. Residues: CASSGGDTAYEQYF.

In this sample, this clonotype turned up a few times. The V and J genes are TRBV14 and TRBJ2-5, with D unclear. The CDR3 consists of 14 residues. With 0 bases removed from V and 5 bases from J, the gap between germline ends came to 10 bases. Germline V gene sequence: CDR1 SGHDN, CDR2 FVKESK. CDR3 sequence (DNA): TGTGCCAGCAGCCAAGAAATCAGATACGAGACCCAGTACTTC. Its translation: CASSQEIRYETQYF.

J is TRBJ2-1 and V is TRBV2, with unresolved D. CDR3 length: 11 residues. Germline V gives CDR1 SNHLY, CDR2 FYNNEI. Trimming took 6 bases from V and 8 from J, leaving 8 bases between them. The CDR3 sequence: CASRSWDEQFF. CDR3 coding DNA: TGTGCCAGCAGATCCTGGGATGAGCAGTTCTTC.

This clonotype was seen a few times. The chain carries TRBV2 and TRBJ2-1; a possible D gene is TRBD2 (6 bases). Deletions cut 3 bases from V and 3 bases from J, with 15 bases between. The germline V gene has CDR1 SNHLY and CDR2 FYNNEI. This CDR3 has 16 residues. CDR3 DNA: TGTGCCAGCAGTGATGTTGAGGGAGGTGGCTACAATGAGCAGTTCTTC. It is translated as CASSDVEGGGYNEQFF.

The chain combines TRBV20-1 with TRBJ2-3, with D maybe TRBD2 (7 bases). Germline V CDR1 and CDR2: DFQATT, SNEGSKA (reference sequence). The CDR3 spans 15 residues. V was pared by 0 bases and J by 11 bases, with 21 bases between. CDR3 amino acids: CSARDRQGREWVQYF. The CDR3 coding sequence is TGCAGTGCTAGAGATCGTCAGGGGAGGGAATGGGTGCAGTATTTT.

The chain links TRBV15 to TRBJ2-7; perhaps TRBD2 as D (5 bases). With 1 base removed from V and 3 bases from J, the gap between germline ends came to 10 bases. Germline values: CDR1 LNHNV, CDR2 YYDKDF (reference sequence). The CDR3 sequence is 14 residues long. The CDR3, as DNA: TGTGCCACCAGCAGAGTTTTCGGGGACTACGAGCAGTACGTC. Encoded protein: CATSRVFGDYEQYV.

V usage is TRBV14 and J usage is TRBJ2-1; 7 nucleotides align to TRBD1. CDR3 length: 15 residues. The germline gives CDR1 SGHDN, CDR2 FVKESK. Germline trimming cut 1 base from V and 4 bases from J; bases unmatched to any gene: 4. CDR3: CASSQGQGYYNEQFF. The CDR3 bases are TGTGCCAGCAGCCAAGGACAGGGTTATTACAATGAGCAGTTCTTC.

This clonotype was detected only a few times. The chain has TRBV7-9 and TRBJ2-2, with D perhaps given as TRBD1 or TRBD2 (5 bases each). The CDR3 is 16 amino acids. Germline CDR1 and CDR2: SEHNR and FQNEAQ (reference sequence). Trimming took off 1 base at V and 4 bases at J, with 13 bases between the two ends. The CDR3 DNA reads TGTGCCAGCAGCTTAGATACGGGGCGAGGCACCGGGGAGCTGTTTTTT. Translating it yields CASSLDTGRGTGELFF.

This clonotype was observed a handful of times. This CDR3 is CASSSDIRTDTQYF. Written as DNA, the CDR3 is TGTGCCAGCAGCTCCGACATCCGCACAGATACGCAGTATTTT. The chain carries TRBV4-2 and TRBJ2-3; D gene ambiguous. This CDR3 comprises 14 residues. V was cut by 5 bases and J by 1 base, with 10 bases left in between. The V gene's germline CDR1 is LGHNA and CDR2 YNFKEQ.

This chain joins TRBV24-1 and TRBJ1-5, with 7 bases lining up with TRBD1. CDR3 length: 13 residues. After removal of 9 bases from V and 7 bases from J, the junction contained 8 bases not matched to a gene. Germline V gene sequence: CDR1 KGHDR, CDR2 SFDVKD. CDR3 amino acids: CATQRQGGQPQHF. The DNA of the CDR3 is TGTGCCACCCAGAGACAGGGTGGACAGCCCCAGCATTTT.

The rearrangement joins TRBV7-2 to TRBJ2-1; 10 positions agree with TRBD2. This CDR3 has 15 amino acids. With 1 base clipped from V and 8 bases from J, the junction kept 5 bases outside the gene matches. Per the germline V gene, CDR1 is SGHTA and CDR2 is FQGNSA. CDR3 in amino acids: CASSLGAGGPHEQFF. As DNA, the CDR3 is TGTGCCAGCAGCTTAGGAGCGGGGGGGCCTCATGAGCAGTTCTTC.

V gene TRBV7-7 combines with J gene TRBJ2-3; 12 bases align to TRBD2. The CDR3 covers 16 residues. CDR1 and CDR2 (germline): SSHAT, FNYEAQ (reference sequence). Trimming cost V 5 bases and J 5 bases; bases outside gene matches: 8. In DNA form, the CDR3 reads TGTGCCAGCAGCCCAACTAGCGGGGGGATTTTAGATACGCAGTATTTT. It codes for CASSPTSGGILDTQYF.

With regard to this clonotype: An end of the junction differs from the germline gene, which may be a read error. The chain has TRBV11-2 and TRBJ2-4; perhaps D is TRBD1 or TRBD2 (5 bases each). This CDR3 is 16 amino acids long. CDR1 SGHAT and CDR2 FQNNGV come from the germline V gene. CDR3 sequence: CASSGAAGEAKNIHYF. For the CDR3, the DNA is TGTGCCAGCAGCGGGGCGGCGGGTGAAGCCAAAAACATTCATTACTTC.